This T cell receptor beta chain was captured by sequencing in a study of shared T cell receptors in the human thymus. Losses at the gene ends were 4 bases for V and 6 bases for J; bases not matched to a gene: 8. The germline V gene has CDR1 WNHNN and CDR2 SYGVQD (reference sequence). The CDR3 loop spans 14 amino acids. Libraries were prepared by immunoSEQ multiplex PCR; TCRdb keeps only in-frame clonotypes and omits some of them. The data hold roughly 700,000 clones, with roughly 90% observed a single time. The data were also submitted as part of a second study, on human thymus T cells. Per that paper: The sample donors, healthy Finnish infants, were having corrective surgery for congenital heart defects. Thymus specimens were resections from corrective heart surgery. Use of V and J genes seemed skewed within the thymic and blood repertoires. Among unrelated individuals, related research reported thymic repertoires that overlapped highly.

The chain joins TRBV10-1 to TRBJ2-7, with 8 nucleotides matching TRBD2. This TCR came from a boy in the first two years of life with a congenital heart defect. The sequenced sample consisted of thymocytes. This CDR3 reads CASSVQRESSEQYF. CDR3 nucleotide sequence: TGCGCCAGCAGTGTTCAGCGGGAGAGTAGCGAGCAGTACTTC.